The rows below give T cell receptor beta chains drawn from one sample of a study of blood T cell repertoires in COVID-19. The method was immunoSEQ multiplex PCR; TCRdb's version includes in-frame clones alone and lacks a portion of them. This table has under 250,000 clones, 84% appearing once. Sequencing was carried out using peripheral blood. These receptors were collected from a woman aged 45 to 65 with active or convalescent COVID-19. Each CDR3 is given with its conserved first and last residue. The D gene is left open where the match is weak. Rows give clone size only sometimes, using once, few, many, or a class for an expanded clone.

clone_size: once; v_call: TRBV27; j_call: TRBJ1-5; d_call: TRBD1; cdr3_aa: CASSRAHGQGHQPQHF; cdr3_nt: TGTGCCAGCAGTCGAGCCCACGGACAGGGACATCAGCCCCAGCATTTT
clone_size: NA; v_call: TRBV6-1; j_call: TRBJ1-1; d_call: NA; cdr3_aa: CASTSPRGEAFF; cdr3_nt: TGTGCCAGCACTAGCCCTAGGGGGGAAGCTTTCTTT
clone_size: NA; v_call: TRBV24-1; j_call: TRBJ2-3; d_call: NA; cdr3_aa: CATSDPRNGPGDTQYF; cdr3_nt: TGTGCCACCAGTGACCCCCGTAATGGGCCCGGAGATACGCAGTATTTT
clone_size: NA; v_call: TRBV24-1; j_call: TRBJ2-3; d_call: TRBD1; cdr3_aa: CATSDRTGGGTDTQYF; cdr3_nt: TGTGCCACCAGTGATCGGACAGGGGGCGGCACAGATACGCAGTATTTT
clone_size: NA; v_call: TRBV3-1/TRBV3-2; j_call: TRBJ2-7; d_call: NA; cdr3_aa: CASSPQGPIFYEQYF; cdr3_nt: TGTGCCAGCAGCCCCCAGGGCCCCATATTCTACGAGCAGTACTTC
clone_size: NA; v_call: TRBV28; j_call: TRBJ1-1; d_call: TRBD1; cdr3_aa: CASSLRQGWTEAFF; cdr3_nt: TGTGCCAGCAGTTTGCGACAGGGGTGGACTGAAGCTTTCTTT
clone_size: NA; v_call: TRBV28; j_call: TRBJ2-1; d_call: TRBD2; cdr3_aa: CASRLGGLAGGDEQFF; cdr3_nt: TGTGCCAGCAGACTAGGGGGGCTAGCGGGAGGGGATGAGCAGTTCTTC
clone_size: NA; v_call: TRBV5-1; j_call: TRBJ2-1; d_call: TRBD2; cdr3_aa: CASSLVLAGASYNEQFF; cdr3_nt: TGCGCCAGCAGCTTGGTACTAGCGGGGGCGTCCTACAATGAGCAGTTCTTC
clone_size: NA; v_call: TRBV6-5; j_call: TRBJ1-4; d_call: NA; cdr3_aa: CASRSQGSEKLFF; cdr3_nt: TGTGCCAGCCGATCTCAGGGGAGTGAAAAACTGTTTTTT
clone_size: once; v_call: TRBV28; j_call: TRBJ1-1; d_call: TRBD1; cdr3_aa: CASSLPGQGNTEAFF; cdr3_nt: TGTGCCAGCAGTCTACCGGGACAGGGAAACACTGAAGCTTTCTTT
clone_size: NA; v_call: TRBV5-4; j_call: TRBJ2-7; d_call: TRBD1; cdr3_aa: CASSSGTGKWEQYF; cdr3_nt: TGTGCCAGCAGCTCCGGGACAGGGAAGTGGGAGCAGTACTTC
clone_size: NA; v_call: TRBV24-1; j_call: TRBJ1-5; d_call: NA; cdr3_aa: CATSRTGSNQPQHF; cdr3_nt: TGTGCCACCAGTAGAACAGGGTCTAACCAGCCCCAGCATTTT
clone_size: NA; v_call: TRBV2; j_call: TRBJ2-7; d_call: NA; cdr3_aa: CASSDQGLGEQYF; cdr3_nt: TGTGCCAGCAGTGACCAGGGGTTAGGGGAGCAGTACTTC
clone_size: NA; v_call: TRBV7-9; j_call: TRBJ2-1; d_call: NA; cdr3_aa: CASTETGNYEQFF; cdr3_nt: TGTGCCAGCACCGAAACGGGGAATTATGAGCAGTTCTTC
clone_size: NA; v_call: TRBV4-1; j_call: TRBJ1-5; d_call: TRBD1; cdr3_aa: CASSLDRGSNQPQHF; cdr3_nt: TGCGCCAGCAGCCTGGACAGGGGTAGCAATCAGCCCCAGCATTTT
clone_size: NA; v_call: TRBV29-1; j_call: TRBJ1-2; d_call: TRBD1; cdr3_aa: CSVTGDYGYTF; cdr3_nt: TGCAGCGTTACAGGGGATTATGGCTACACCTTC
clone_size: NA; v_call: TRBV6-5; j_call: TRBJ1-3; d_call: NA; cdr3_aa: CASSLNRVGNTIYF; cdr3_nt: TGTGCCAGCAGTTTAAACAGGGTGGGAAACACCATATATTTT
clone_size: NA; v_call: TRBV25-1; j_call: TRBJ1-4; d_call: NA; cdr3_aa: CASSENRDTGEKLFF; cdr3_nt: TGTGCCAGCAGCGAAAACCGGGACACCGGGGAAAAACTGTTTTTT
clone_size: NA; v_call: TRBV28; j_call: TRBJ1-5; d_call: NA; cdr3_aa: CASTYSNQPQHF; cdr3_nt: TGTGCCAGCACCTATAGCAATCAGCCCCAGCATTTT
clone_size: NA; v_call: TRBV5-6; j_call: TRBJ1-5; d_call: NA; cdr3_aa: CASSYQSNQPQHF; cdr3_nt: TGTGCCAGCAGCTATCAATCCAATCAGCCCCAGCATTTT
clone_size: few; v_call: TRBV5-1; j_call: TRBJ1-6; d_call: NA; cdr3_aa: CASSFTGYGDSPLHF; cdr3_nt: TGCGCCAGCAGCTTTACAGGGTATGGGGATTCACCCCTCCACTTT
clone_size: NA; v_call: TRBV9; j_call: TRBJ2-1; d_call: NA; cdr3_aa: CASSVAGGQVNEQFF; cdr3_nt: TGTGCCAGCAGCGTAGCGGGGGGACAGGTCAATGAGCAGTTCTTC
clone_size: NA; v_call: TRBV7-6; j_call: TRBJ1-1; d_call: NA; cdr3_aa: CASSLVRGGVTMNTEAFF; cdr3_nt: TGTGCCAGCAGCTTAGTACGTGGAGGGGTAACCATGAACACTGAAGCTTTCTTT
clone_size: NA; v_call: TRBV5-6; j_call: TRBJ1-1; d_call: TRBD1; cdr3_aa: CASSFFRGLTGGNTEAFF; cdr3_nt: TGTGCCAGCAGCTTTTTCCGCGGACTTACAGGGGGGAACACTGAAGCTTTCTTT
clone_size: NA; v_call: TRBV19; j_call: TRBJ1-2; d_call: TRBD1; cdr3_aa: CASVHTGAGLDGYTF; cdr3_nt: TGTGCCAGCGTTCATACAGGGGCCGGGCTCGATGGCTACACCTTC
clone_size: NA; v_call: TRBV4-1; j_call: TRBJ2-5; d_call: TRBD2; cdr3_aa: CASSHLGLAGGHNNGETQYF; cdr3_nt: TGCGCCAGCAGCCATCTGGGACTAGCGGGGGGGCATAATAATGGAGAGACCCAGTACTTC
clone_size: NA; v_call: TRBV28; j_call: TRBJ1-6; d_call: NA; cdr3_aa: CASTLRGPLHF; cdr3_nt: TGTGCCAGCACCCTCCGAGGACCCCTCCACTTT
clone_size: NA; v_call: TRBV5-1; j_call: TRBJ2-1; d_call: TRBD1; cdr3_aa: CASSPEWTGAYNEQFF; cdr3_nt: TGCGCCAGCAGCCCGGAGTGGACAGGGGCCTACAATGAGCAGTTCTTC
clone_size: once; v_call: TRBV11-2; j_call: TRBJ1-1; d_call: NA; cdr3_aa: CASSFGGAGLF; cdr3_nt: TGTGCCAGCAGCTTTGGGGGGGCGGGCCTCTTT
clone_size: NA; v_call: TRBV18; j_call: TRBJ1-2; d_call: TRBD1; cdr3_aa: CASSQTGTESYTF; cdr3_nt: TGTGCCAGCTCACAGACCGGGACAGAGAGCTACACCTTC
clone_size: NA; v_call: TRBV10-1; j_call: TRBJ2-1; d_call: TRBD2; cdr3_aa: CASSGTTSGIANEQFF; cdr3_nt: TGCGCCAGCAGTGGTACGACTAGCGGAATTGCCAATGAGCAGTTCTTC
clone_size: NA; v_call: TRBV11-3; j_call: TRBJ2-5; d_call: TRBD2; cdr3_aa: CASSLGLAGGVQETQYF; cdr3_nt: TGTGCCAGCAGCTTGGGACTAGCGGGAGGTGTTCAAGAGACCCAGTACTTC
clone_size: NA; v_call: TRBV29-1; j_call: TRBJ2-3; d_call: TRBD1; cdr3_aa: CSVGQGTDTQYF; cdr3_nt: TGCAGCGTTGGACAGGGAACCGATACGCAGTATTTT